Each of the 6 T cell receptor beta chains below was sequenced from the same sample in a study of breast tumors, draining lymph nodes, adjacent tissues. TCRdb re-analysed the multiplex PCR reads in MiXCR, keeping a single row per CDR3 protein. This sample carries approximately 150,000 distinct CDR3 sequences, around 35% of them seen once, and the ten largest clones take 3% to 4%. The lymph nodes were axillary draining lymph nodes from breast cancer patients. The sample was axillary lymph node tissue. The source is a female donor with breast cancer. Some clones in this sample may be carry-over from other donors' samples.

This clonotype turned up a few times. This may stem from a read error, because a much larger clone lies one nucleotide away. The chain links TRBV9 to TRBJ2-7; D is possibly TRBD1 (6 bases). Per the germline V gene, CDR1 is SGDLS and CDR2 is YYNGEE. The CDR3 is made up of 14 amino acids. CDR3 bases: TGTGCCAGCAGCGTGGCAGGGGAATCCTACGAGCAGTCCTTC. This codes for CASSVAGESYEQSF.

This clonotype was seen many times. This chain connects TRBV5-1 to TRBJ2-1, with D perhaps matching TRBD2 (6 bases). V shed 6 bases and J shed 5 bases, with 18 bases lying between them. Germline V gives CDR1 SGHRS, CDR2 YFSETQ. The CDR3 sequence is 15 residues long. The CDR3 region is CASTPWGVGDNEQFF. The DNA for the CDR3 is TGCGCCAGCACCCCCTGGGGGGTAGGGGACAATGAGCAGTTCTTC.

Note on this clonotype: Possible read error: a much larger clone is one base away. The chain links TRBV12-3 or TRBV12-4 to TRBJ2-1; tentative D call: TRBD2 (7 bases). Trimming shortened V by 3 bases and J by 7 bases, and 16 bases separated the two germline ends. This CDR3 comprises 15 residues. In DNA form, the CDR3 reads TGTGCCAGCAGTTTGGGGGGGCGACGTCGGAATGAGCAGTTCTTC. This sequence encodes CASSLGGRRRNEQFF.

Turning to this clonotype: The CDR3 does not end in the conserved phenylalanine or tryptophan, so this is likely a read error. CDR3 sequence reads: CASSDRNAYDQYS. The CDR3 nucleotides read TGCGCCAGCTCGGACAGGAATGCCTACGACCAGTACTCC. This chain uses TRBV5-1 with TRBJ2-7, with 7 nucleotides matching TRBD1. The CDR3 length is 13 residues. From germline, CDR1 is SGHRS and CDR2 YFSETQ.

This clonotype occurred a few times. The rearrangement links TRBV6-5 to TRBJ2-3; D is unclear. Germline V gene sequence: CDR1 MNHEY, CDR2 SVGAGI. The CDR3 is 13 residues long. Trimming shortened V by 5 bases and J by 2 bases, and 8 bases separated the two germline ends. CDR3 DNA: TGTGCCAGCAGTCACTATCACACAGATACGCAGTATTTT. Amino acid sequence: CASSHYHTDTQYF.

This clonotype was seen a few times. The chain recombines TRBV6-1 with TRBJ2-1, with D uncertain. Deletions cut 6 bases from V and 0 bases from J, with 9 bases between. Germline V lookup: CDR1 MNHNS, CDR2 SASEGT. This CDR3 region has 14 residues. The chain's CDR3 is CASRPENSYNEQFF. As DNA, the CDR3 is TGTGCCAGCAGGCCGGAAAACTCCTACAATGAGCAGTTCTTC.